The entry below describes one T cell receptor beta chain. Other DNA sequences in this specimen translate into the identical CDR3. This sample is drawn from a study of shared clonotypes between healthy human individuals. V was trimmed by 3 bases and J by 0 bases, leaving 8 bases between them. Germline assignment: CDR1 MDHEN and CDR2 SYDVKM. CDR3 length equals 14 residues. This table comes from immunoSEQ multiplex PCR, and its TCRdb copy is limited to in-frame clones, with some not included. The profile shows approximately 1,500,000 clones, around 98% of them singletons. This chain joins TRBV28 and TRBJ1-1; D is perhaps TRBD1 (6 bases). The receptor was derived from a man in his thirties or forties in good health. Source material: naive CD4+ T cells sorted from blood. Subset in this sample: CD45RA+ positively selected. CDR3 residues: CASSFGGLNTEAFF. DNA of the CDR3: TGTGCCAGCAGTTTCGGGGGCCTGAACACTGAAGCTTTCTTT.